This T cell receptor beta chain stems from a study of blood T cell repertoires in COVID-19 (dated by TCRdb to 2018 to 2020). General notes on the study: Samples from collaborators originated in the United States, Italy and Spain and spanned both the acute and convalescent phases of COVID-19. The material from the prospective study consisted of cDNA or gDNA derived from T cells, B-cell-depleted T cells, or PBMCs. The dataset comprised deeply sampled blood TCRbeta repertoires from subjects exposed to, actively infected with, or recovered from COVID-19. The repertoires were released in a freely available public database intended as a resource for research on the immune response to SARS-CoV-2. The samples were drawn from the first 160 participants of the ongoing ImmuneRACE study and from 1,200 or so subjects provided by 6 global collaborators. A de-identified subject ID, COVID-19 status, age in years and sex were almost always included in the sample metadata. Where available, HLA class I and class II types were taken from metadata supplied by the sample provider and were not determined by assay-based typing. Beyond this particular receptor, the publication reports: The quantity of clinical and demographic metadata differed by source and by participant and was supplied without curation.

Another Seattle source contributed samples from volunteer blood donors who had recovered from COVID-19. Each collaborating institution followed its own protocols to collect whole blood in K2EDTA tubes. For TCRbeta analysis, collaborators shipped samples in one of three forms: frozen whole blood, isolated PBMCs, or DNA extracted from either of those sample types. Sequences SEHNR (CDR1) and FQNEAQ (CDR2) are obtained from the germline V gene (reference sequence). V has 6 bases trimmed and J has 1 base trimmed; junction bases matching no gene number 1. Spanning cysteine to phenylalanine, the CDR3 consists of 13 amino acids. The kept DNA is CDR3 alone, 39 bases in frame from the first base. On this clone: The antigen this receptor binds is unknown. Base qualities are not recorded, but no much larger clone differs from it by a single base.

TCRbeta CDR3 regions were amplified from genomic DNA by means of the immunoSEQ Assay, a bias-controlled multiplex PCR. The source study handled its data this way. Within the assay, amplification of reference gene primers was used to estimate how many nucleated cells each sample contained. Sequence reads were collapsed and filtered to measure the absolute abundance of every unique TCRbeta CDR3 rearrangement. Productive Simpson clonality was computed per sample as the square root of Simpson's diversity index over productive rearrangements. Here the immuneACCESS table is served through TCRdb, limited to in-frame sequences with V and J called. Missing clones are a known gap in these copies; in checked studies unresolved V genes cover under half, and the rest lacks a known reason. That table gives V, J and clone size, and the DNA gave D and trimming. The sample table holds 200,000 to 300,000 clones, of which about nine tenths were seen once. The biggest ten clones account for approximately 9.8% of the sample.

This receptor was obtained from a man in his forties or fifties who had recovered from COVID-19. Sequenced: peripheral blood. The chain joins TRBV7-9 to TRBJ1-1; TRBD1 fits 8 bases in the junction. The DNA is as follows: TGTGCCAGCAGGACAGGGGAGAACACTGAAGCTTTCTTT. This sequence encodes CASRTGENTEAFF.